Each of the 9 T cell receptor beta chains below was sequenced from the same sample in a study of patients with pleural tuberculosis. TCRdb re-analysed the reads in MiXCR, keeping a single row per CDR3 protein. Here the sample spans tens of thousands of distinct CDR3 sequences, approximately 7.5% being singletons. These receptors came from a human donor with pleural tuberculosis.

This clonotype was recorded at least ten times. The chain links TRBV2 to TRBJ2-1, with D tentatively TRBD2 (5 bases). The CDR3 contains 16 residues. The V gene lost 4 bases and the J gene lost 0 bases, with 13 bases spanning the gap. Germline V gene data show CDR1 as SNHLY and CDR2 as FYNNEI. The CDR3 loop reads CASSGIGVSSYNEQFF. The CDR3 DNA follows: TGTGCCAGCAGTGGGATCGGGGTTAGCTCCTACAATGAGCAGTTCTTC.

This clonotype was seen repeatedly, ten times or more. The rearrangement joins TRBV20-1 to TRBJ1-1; the D is unclear. The germline V gene encodes CDR1 DFQATT and CDR2 SNEGSKA (reference sequence). The CDR3 length is 12 residues. V shed 4 bases and J shed 5 bases, with 11 bases lying between them. The CDR3 sequence: CSAIDVGTEAFF. The CDR3 bases are TGCAGTGCTATCGACGTTGGGACTGAAGCTTTCTTT.

The table lists this clonotype with a few counts. The chain uses TRBV5-1 and TRBJ2-3, with D unclear. This CDR3 region has 14 residues. The ends were cut back, 2 bases at V and 1 base at J, with 8 bases in the middle. Germline V lookup: CDR1 SGHRS, CDR2 YFSETQ. CDR3 region: CASSLGIGTDTQYF. CDR3 sequence (DNA): TGCGCCAGCAGCTTAGGGATTGGCACAGATACGCAGTATTTT. Based on the CDR3 plus reference TRBV5-1 and TRBJ2-3, the full variable domain is KAGVTQTPRYLIKTRGQQVTLSCSPISGHRSVSWYQQTPGQGLQFLFEYFSETQRNKGNFPGRFSGRQFSNSRSEMNVSTLELGDSALYLCASSLGIGTDTQYFGPGTRLTVL.

This clonotype was recorded many times. This chain joins TRBV12-3 or TRBV12-4 and TRBJ1-2, with TRBD1 matching 7 bases. The trim removed 3 bases at V and 4 bases at J, leaving 2 bases unmatched. CDR3 length: 13 residues. CDR3 nucleotides: TGTGCCAGCAGTTTGAGGGGGCCCTATGGCTACACCTTC. Translation: CASSLRGPYGYTF.

This clonotype was observed at least ten times. V gene TRBV19 combines with J gene TRBJ1-1; maybe TRBD1 (5 bases). V gave up 6 bases and J gave up 0 bases, with 11 bases separating them. This CDR3 comprises 14 residues. Germline CDR1 is LNHDA and CDR2 is SQIVND (reference sequence). The CDR3 loop reads CASRLTDLNTEAFF. The CDR3 region has the DNA TGTGCCAGTAGGCTGACAGATCTGAACACTGAAGCTTTCTTT.

This clonotype was observed a handful of times. The chain recombines TRBV19 with TRBJ2-2; no firm D call. Germline CDR1 LNHDA, CDR2 SQIVND (reference sequence). The CDR3 is 14 residues long. Trimming took off 3 bases at V and 1 base at J, with 6 bases between the two ends. CDR3 DNA sequence: TGTGCCAGTAGTATGGGCGGGAACACCGGGGAGCTGTTTTTT. As protein: CASSMGGNTGELFF.

This clonotype was found many times. The chain combines TRBV11-2 with TRBJ2-2; D not certain. V lost 1 base, J lost 2 bases, and 8 bases lay in between. The CDR3 runs 15 residues. Germline lookup yields CDR1 SGHAT and CDR2 FQNNGV. The CDR3 DNA reads TGTGCCAGCAGCTTAGGCGGAATTAACACCGGGGAGCTGTTTTTT. This encodes CASSLGGINTGELFF. Looking up the rest from reference TRBV11-2 and TRBJ2-2 gives the full variable domain: EAGVAQSPRYKIIEKRQSVAFWCNPISGHATLYWYQQILGQGPKLLIQFQNNGVVDDSQLPKDRFSAERLKGVDSTLKIQPAKLEDSAVYLCASSLGGINTGELFFGEGSRLTVL.

This clonotype was observed at least ten times. The chain recombines TRBV12-3 or TRBV12-4 with TRBJ1-2; D remains ambiguous. This CDR3 region has 13 residues. V lost 1 base to trimming and J lost 4 bases, with 7 bases between them. CDR3 loop: CASSLDRGYGYTF. The CDR3, as DNA: TGTGCCAGCAGTTTAGACAGAGGCTATGGCTACACCTTC.

In this sample, this clonotype turned up many times. The chain is built from TRBV24-1 and TRBJ2-3; 7 bases match TRBD1. CDR3 length: 13 residues. Germline V gives CDR1 KGHDR, CDR2 SFDVKD. V trimming: 6 bases; J trimming: 3 bases; junction bases outside the gene matches: 2. The CDR3 coding sequence is TGTGCCACCAGTACAGGGGTGACAGATACGCAGTATTTT. This encodes CATSTGVTDTQYF.